Below are 3 T cell receptor beta chains sequenced from a single sample in a study of CD8 T cells in acute hepatitis C reinfection. The table came from immunoSEQ multiplex PCR; TCRdb's copy has only in-frame clones and leaves some out. The table has tens of thousands of clones, 70% to 90% seen once. Sample time point: naive CD8 control sorted from an acute-time-point sample. The sample was naive CD8+ T cells from PBMCs. These receptors were taken from a woman younger than 30 who spontaneously cleared hepatitis C infection.

The J gene is TRBJ2-7, the V gene TRBV6-5; TRBD1 agrees at 7 bases. Germline V gives CDR1 MNHEY, CDR2 SVGAGI. The ends lost 4 bases at V and 5 bases at J; junction bases unmatched: 5. CDR3 length: 13 amino acids. CDR3 nucleotide sequence: TGTGCCAGCAGTTTTGAGGGGGCAGACGAGCAGTACTTC. It specifies CASSFEGADEQYF.

CDR3 nucleotide sequence: TGTGCCAGCAGCCACCGGGGCTTCAGCTATGGCTACACCTTC. Its protein product is CASSHRGFSYGYTF. This rearrangement joins TRBV6-5 to TRBJ1-2, with D maybe TRBD1 (5 bases). The CDR3 has 14 amino acids. The V end was cut by 6 bases, the J end by 4 bases, with 15 bases between. Germline assignment: CDR1 MNHEY and CDR2 SVGAGI.

The chain has TRBV9 and TRBJ2-1; 11 bases are a match to TRBD2. With V trimmed by 3 bases and J by 1 base, 9 bases remained unmatched. CDR1 and CDR2 (germline): SGDLS, YYNGEE. The CDR3 consists of 18 residues. CDR3 DNA sequence: TGTGCCAGCAGCGCGAGACTAGCGGGAATGGAGTCCTACAATGAGCAGTTCTTC. Translated: CASSARLAGMESYNEQFF.